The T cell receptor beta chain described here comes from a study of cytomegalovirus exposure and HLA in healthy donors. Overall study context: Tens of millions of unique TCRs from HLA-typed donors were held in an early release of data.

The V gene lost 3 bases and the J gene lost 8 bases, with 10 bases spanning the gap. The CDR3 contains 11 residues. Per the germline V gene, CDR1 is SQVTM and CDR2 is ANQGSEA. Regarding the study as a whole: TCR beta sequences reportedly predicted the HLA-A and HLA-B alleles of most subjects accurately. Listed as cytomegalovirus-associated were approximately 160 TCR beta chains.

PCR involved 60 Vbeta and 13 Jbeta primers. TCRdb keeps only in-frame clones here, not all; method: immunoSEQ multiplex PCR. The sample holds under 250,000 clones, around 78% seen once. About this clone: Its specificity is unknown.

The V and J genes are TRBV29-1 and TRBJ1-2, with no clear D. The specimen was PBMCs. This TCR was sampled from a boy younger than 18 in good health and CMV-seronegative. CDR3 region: CSVEVGVGYTF. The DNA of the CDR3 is TGCAGCGTTGAGGTCGGGGTGGGCTACACCTTC.